These 6 T cell receptor beta chains came from one sample sequenced in a study of T cell repertoires in cytomegalovirus infection. TCRdb recomputed calls from the reads with MiXCR, one row per CDR3 protein. Found here are hundreds of thousands of distinct CDR3 sequences, roughly a quarter of them singletons; the top ten hold approximately 8.2%. Specimen: CD8+ T cells from PBMCs. The receptors were gathered from a human donor in good health (CMV status not recorded). Some clones in this sample may be carry-over from other donors' samples.

This clonotype has a handful of counts. The V and J genes are TRBV6-5 and TRBJ2-2; 10 bases align to TRBD1. CDR1 is MNHEY and CDR2 is SVGAGI in the germline V gene. V dropped 6 bases and J dropped 4; count of bases not matched to a gene: 17. The CDR3 contains 19 residues. Here the CDR3 reads CASRATGGELGWGTGELFF. The CDR3 nucleotides read TGTGCCAGCAGAGCGACAGGGGGCGAATTGGGATGGGGCACCGGGGAGCTGTTTTTT.

V is TRBV28 and J is TRBJ1-2, with unresolved D. Trimming stripped 5 bases from V and 8 bases from J, with 18 bases between. The CDR3 runs 14 residues. Germline V gene lookup returns CDR1 MDHEN and CDR2 SYDVKM. The CDR3, as DNA: TGTGCCAGCAGTCCGTCGACTGATCTCCTGGGCTACACCTTC. It is translated as CASSPSTDLLGYTF.

This clonotype came up once. A read error may explain this, as a much larger clone is one base away. This chain connects TRBV28 to TRBJ1-6, with 7 nucleotides matching TRBD1. CDR1 and CDR2 (germline): MDHEN, SYDVKM. The CDR3 totals 14 residues. CDR3 coding DNA: TGTGTCAGCAGCCTCGGGACAGATTATTCACCCCTCCACTTT. Encoded protein: CVSSLGTDYSPLHF.

The chain couples TRBV12-3 or TRBV12-4 to TRBJ2-3; 7 positions agree with TRBD1. The CDR3 runs to 14 residues. Losses at the gene ends were 6 bases for V and 6 bases for J; bases not matched to a gene: 9. CDR3 DNA sequence: TGTGCCAGCAGCCGGGACAGCTACCCGGATACGCAGTATTTT. Protein: CASSRDSYPDTQYF.

Regarding this clonotype: Being one base from a much bigger clone, this may be a read error. V is TRBV12-3 or TRBV12-4 and J is TRBJ2-5; no clear D gene. The CDR3 loop spans 13 amino acids. Trimming removed 10 bases at V and 4 bases at J, with 16 bases between. The CDR3 DNA reads as TGTGCCAACAGCCAGCCTAGGCCAGAGACCCAGTACTTC. This encodes CANSQPRPETQYF.

The V call is TRBV20-1, the J call TRBJ2-5, with TRBD2 matching 8 bases. V lost 6 bases and J lost 0; bases outside the gene matches: 3. The CDR3 has 13 residues. Germline CDR1 and CDR2: DFQATT and SNEGSKA (reference sequence). The CDR3 DNA is TGCAGTGCGGGCGGGGGGTACCAAGAGACCCAGTACTTC. It translates to CSAGGGYQETQYF.